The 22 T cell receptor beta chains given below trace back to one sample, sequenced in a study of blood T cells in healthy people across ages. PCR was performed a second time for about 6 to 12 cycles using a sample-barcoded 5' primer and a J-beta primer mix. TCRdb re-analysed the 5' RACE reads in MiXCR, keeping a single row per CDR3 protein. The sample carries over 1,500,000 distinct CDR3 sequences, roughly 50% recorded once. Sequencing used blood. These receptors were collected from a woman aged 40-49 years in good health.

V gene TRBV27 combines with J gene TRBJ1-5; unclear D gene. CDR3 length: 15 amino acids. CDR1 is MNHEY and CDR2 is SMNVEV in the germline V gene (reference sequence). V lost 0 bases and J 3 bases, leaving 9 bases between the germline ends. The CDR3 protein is CASSLSPASNQPQHF. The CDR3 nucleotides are TGTGCCAGCAGTTTATCCCCGGCTTCCAATCAGCCCCAGCATTTT.

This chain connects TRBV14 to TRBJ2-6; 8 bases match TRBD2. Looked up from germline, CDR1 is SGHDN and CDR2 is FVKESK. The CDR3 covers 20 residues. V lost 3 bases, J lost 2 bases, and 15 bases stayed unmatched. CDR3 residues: CASSHPLPVSGEAGANVLTF. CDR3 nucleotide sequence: TGTGCCAGCAGCCACCCCTTGCCCGTTAGCGGGGAAGCTGGGGCCAACGTCCTGACTTTC.

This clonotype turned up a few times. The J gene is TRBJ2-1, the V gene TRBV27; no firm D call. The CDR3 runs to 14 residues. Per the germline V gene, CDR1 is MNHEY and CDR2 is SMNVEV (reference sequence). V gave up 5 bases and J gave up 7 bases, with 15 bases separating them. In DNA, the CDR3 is TGTGCCAGCAGTGACGTGGGCCAGGCAAATGAGCAGTTCTTC. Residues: CASSDVGQANEQFF.

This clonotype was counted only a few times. CDR3 DNA sequence: TGTGCCAGCAGCCGCCTACAGGGAAGAGGATCACCCCTCCACTTT. Amino acid sequence: CASSRLQGRGSPLHF. The rearrangement joins TRBV7-6 to TRBJ1-6; the D gene is possibly TRBD1 (6 bases). The CDR3 sequence is 15 residues long. Looked up from germline, CDR1 is SGHVS and CDR2 is FNYEAQ. Between the trimmed V and J ends, which lost 5 bases and 10 bases, there was a span of 18 bases. Together with reference TRBV7-6 and TRBJ1-6, the CDR3 gives the full variable domain: GAGVSQSPRYKVTKRGQDVALRCDPISGHVSLYWYRQALGQGPEFLTYFNYEAQQDKSGLPNDRFSAERPEGSISTLTIQRTEQRDSAMYRCASSRLQGRGSPLHFGNGTRLTVT.

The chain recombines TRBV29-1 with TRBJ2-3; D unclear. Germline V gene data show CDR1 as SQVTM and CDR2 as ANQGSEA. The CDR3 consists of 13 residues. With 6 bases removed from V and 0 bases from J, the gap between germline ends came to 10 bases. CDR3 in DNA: TGCAGCGTCCAGCAAGGCAGCACAGATACGCAGTATTTT. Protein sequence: CSVQQGSTDTQYF.

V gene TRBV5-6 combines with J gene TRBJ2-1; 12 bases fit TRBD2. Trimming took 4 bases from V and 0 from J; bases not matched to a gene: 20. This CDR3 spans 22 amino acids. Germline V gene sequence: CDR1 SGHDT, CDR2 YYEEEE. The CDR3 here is CASSLLVGGGLAGTSSYNEQFF. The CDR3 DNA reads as TGTGCCAGCAGCCTCCTCGTGGGGGGCGGACTAGCGGGAACGAGCTCCTACAATGAGCAGTTCTTC.

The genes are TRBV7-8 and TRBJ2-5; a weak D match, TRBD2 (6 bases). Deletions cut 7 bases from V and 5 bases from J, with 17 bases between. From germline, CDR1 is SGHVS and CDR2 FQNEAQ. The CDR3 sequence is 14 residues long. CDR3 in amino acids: CASTISGGAETQYF. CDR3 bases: TGTGCCAGCACCATAAGCGGCGGGGCCGAGACCCAGTACTTC.

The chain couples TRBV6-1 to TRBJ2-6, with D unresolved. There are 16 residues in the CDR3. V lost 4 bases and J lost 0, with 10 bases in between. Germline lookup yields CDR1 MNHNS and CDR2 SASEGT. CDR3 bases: TGTGCCAGCAGTGGCAGCCTCCCCTCTGGGGCCAACGTCCTGACTTTC. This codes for CASSGSLPSGANVLTF.

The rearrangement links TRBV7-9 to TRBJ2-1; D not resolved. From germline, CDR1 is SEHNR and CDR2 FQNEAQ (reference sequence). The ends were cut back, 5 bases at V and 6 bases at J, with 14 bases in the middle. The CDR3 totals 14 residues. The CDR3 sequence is CASSTPSFGNEQFF. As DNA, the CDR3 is TGTGCCAGCAGCACCCCTTCATTTGGCAATGAGCAGTTCTTC.

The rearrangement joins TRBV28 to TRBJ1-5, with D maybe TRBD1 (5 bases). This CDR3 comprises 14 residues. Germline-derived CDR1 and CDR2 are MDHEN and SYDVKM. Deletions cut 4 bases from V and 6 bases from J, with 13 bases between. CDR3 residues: CASSYRGRGQPQHF. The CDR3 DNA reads TGTGCCAGCAGTTACCGGGGGAGGGGTCAGCCCCAGCATTTT.

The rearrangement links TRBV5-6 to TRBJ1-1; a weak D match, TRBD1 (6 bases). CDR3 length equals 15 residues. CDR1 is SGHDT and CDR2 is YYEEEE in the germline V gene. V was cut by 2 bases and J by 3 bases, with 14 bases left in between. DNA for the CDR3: TGTGCCAGCAGCTTAATCGACAGGAGGTACACTGAAGCTTTCTTT. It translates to CASSLIDRRYTEAFF.

CDR3 residues: CATSPGGRPQHF. Written as DNA, the CDR3 is TGTGCCACCAGCCCGGGTGGTCGCCCCCAGCATTTT. The chain employs TRBV15 and TRBJ1-5, with D unresolved. V lost 5 bases, J lost 10 bases, and 12 bases lay in between. Germline assignment: CDR1 LNHNV and CDR2 YYDKDF (reference sequence). The length of the CDR3 is 12 residues.

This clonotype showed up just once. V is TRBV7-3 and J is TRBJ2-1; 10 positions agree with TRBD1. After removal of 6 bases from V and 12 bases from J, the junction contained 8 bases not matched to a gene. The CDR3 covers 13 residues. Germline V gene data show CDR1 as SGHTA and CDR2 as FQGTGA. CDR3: CASSPDRGQGQFF. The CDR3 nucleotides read TGTGCCAGCAGTCCCGACAGGGGGCAAGGGCAGTTCTTC.

The CDR3 is CASKLNRVKTEAFF. The CDR3 DNA follows: TGTGCCAGCAAGCTAAACAGGGTAAAGACTGAAGCTTTCTTT. The chain links TRBV27 to TRBJ1-1, with a weak D call TRBD1 (6 bases). There are 14 residues in the CDR3. Trimming pared 7 bases from V and 5 bases from J, leaving 17 bases between. CDR1 MNHEY and CDR2 SMNVEV come from the germline V gene (reference sequence).

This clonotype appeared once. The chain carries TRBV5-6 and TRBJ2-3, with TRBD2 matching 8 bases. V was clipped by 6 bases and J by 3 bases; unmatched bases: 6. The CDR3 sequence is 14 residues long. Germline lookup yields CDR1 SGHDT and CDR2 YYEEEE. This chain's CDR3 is CASTDGGATDTQYF. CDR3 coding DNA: TGTGCCAGCACCGACGGGGGGGCTACAGATACGCAGTATTTT.

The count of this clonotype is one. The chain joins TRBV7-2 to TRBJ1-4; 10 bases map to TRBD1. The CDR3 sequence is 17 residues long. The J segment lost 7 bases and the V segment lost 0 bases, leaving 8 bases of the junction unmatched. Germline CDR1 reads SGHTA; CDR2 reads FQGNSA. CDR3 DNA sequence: TGTGCCAGCAGCTTAGCGCCCCTCGGGACAGGGGTTGAAAAACTGTTTTTT. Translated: CASSLAPLGTGVEKLFF.

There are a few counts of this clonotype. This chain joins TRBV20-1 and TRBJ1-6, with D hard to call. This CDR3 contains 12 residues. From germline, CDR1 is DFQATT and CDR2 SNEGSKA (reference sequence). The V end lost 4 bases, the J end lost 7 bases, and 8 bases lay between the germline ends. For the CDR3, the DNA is TGCAGTGCTAACGGGAACAATTCACCCCTCCACTTT. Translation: CSANGNNSPLHF.

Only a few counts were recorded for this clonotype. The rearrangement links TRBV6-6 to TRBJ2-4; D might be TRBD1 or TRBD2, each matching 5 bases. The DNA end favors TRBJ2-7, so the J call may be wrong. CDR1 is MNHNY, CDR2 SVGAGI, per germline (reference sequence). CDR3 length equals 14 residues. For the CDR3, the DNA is TGTGCCAGCAGTTACGCGGTTGGGGGATCCGAGCAGTACTTC. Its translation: CASSYAVGGSEQYF.

The DNA for the CDR3 is TGTGCCAGCAGTGTTACCAAAGATGCAACTAATGAAAAACTGTTTTTT. This translates into CASSVTKDATNEKLFF. This chain uses TRBV27 with TRBJ1-4; D gene unclear. V lost 5 bases to trimming and J lost 0 bases, with 13 bases between them. Looked up from germline, CDR1 is MNHEY and CDR2 is SMNVEV (reference sequence). The CDR3 totals 16 residues.

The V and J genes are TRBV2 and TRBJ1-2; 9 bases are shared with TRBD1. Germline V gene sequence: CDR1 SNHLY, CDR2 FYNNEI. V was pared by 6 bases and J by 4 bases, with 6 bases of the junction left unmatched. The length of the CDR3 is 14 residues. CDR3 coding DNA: TGTGCCAGCAGCGAGACGACAGGGGGCTATGGCTACACCTTC. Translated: CASSETTGGYGYTF.

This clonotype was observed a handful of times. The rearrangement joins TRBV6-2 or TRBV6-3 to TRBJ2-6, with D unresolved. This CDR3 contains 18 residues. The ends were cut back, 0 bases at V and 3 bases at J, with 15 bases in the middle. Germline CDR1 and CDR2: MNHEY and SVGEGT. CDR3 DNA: TGTGCCAGCAGTTACTCCGGGCCCGCTGCTGGTGGGGCCAACGTCCTGACTTTC. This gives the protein CASSYSGPAAGGANVLTF.

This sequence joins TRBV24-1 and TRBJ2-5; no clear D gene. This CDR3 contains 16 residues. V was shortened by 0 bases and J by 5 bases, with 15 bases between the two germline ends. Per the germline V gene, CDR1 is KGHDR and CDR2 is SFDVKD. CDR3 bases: TGTGCCACCAGTGATTTGTCCAGGCAAGGCGTGGAGACCCAGTACTTC. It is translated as CATSDLSRQGVETQYF.